Below are 25 T cell receptor beta chains sequenced from a single sample in a study of vaccination effects on CD4 cells after COVID-19. The data were produced by immunoSEQ multiplex PCR, yet TCRdb's version contains in-frame clones alone and is incomplete. The table records some 29,000 clones, roughly 67% of them present only once. Sequencing followed a ViraFEST assay step that expanded antigen-specific CD4+ T cells with viral peptide pools. Isolating CD4+ T cells followed approximately 9 days of culture. All participants had two doses of either the BNT162b2 or mRNA-1273 vaccine. Their cognate antigens are unknown. The sample here was CD4+ T cells from PBMCs cultured with SARS-CoV-2 spike peptides, taken after COVID-19 vaccination. The receptors originated from a human donor who received a COVID-19 vaccine.

This chain connects TRBV7-2 to TRBJ2-3; D perhaps matches TRBD1 (5 bases). V dropped 1 base and J dropped 10 bases, with 21 bases sitting between them. The CDR3 is made up of 16 amino acids. Germline CDR1 reads SGHTA; CDR2 reads FQGNSA. The DNA of the CDR3 is TGTGCCAGCAGCTTAGGGGTGAGATCCCTAAAGGGGTCGCAGTATTTT. This encodes CASSLGVRSLKGSQYF.

This chain connects TRBV29-1 to TRBJ2-6; 9 bases line up with TRBD2. The CDR3 totals 18 residues. V lost 4 bases to trimming and J lost 1 base; unmatched junction nucleotides: 11. CDR1 is SQVTM, CDR2 ANQGSEA, per germline. CDR3: CSVGGAEREASGANVLTF. The CDR3 coding sequence is TGCAGCGTTGGGGGTGCAGAGCGGGAGGCTTCTGGGGCCAACGTCCTGACTTTC.

This chain joins TRBV6-6 and TRBJ2-7, with D perhaps matching TRBD1 (6 bases). With 5 bases removed from V and 3 bases from J, the gap between germline ends came to 8 bases. The CDR3 runs 12 residues. Germline values: CDR1 MNHNY, CDR2 SVGAGI (reference sequence). The CDR3 region has the DNA TGTGCCAGCAGTACGACAGGCTACGAGCAGTACTTC. This sequence encodes CASSTTGYEQYF.

The chain uses TRBV14 and TRBJ2-2; D ambiguous. Trimming removed 2 bases from V and 8 bases from J, with 6 bases in between. The CDR3 sequence is 12 residues long. Germline V CDR1 and CDR2: SGHDN, FVKESK. The CDR3 bases are TGTGCCAGCAGCCAAAACCGGGGGGAGCTGTTTTTT. Residues: CASSQNRGELFF.

This chain uses TRBV18 with TRBJ2-4; D may match TRBD1 or TRBD2 (6 bases each). With 4 bases removed from V and 0 bases from J, the gap between germline ends came to 22 bases. The germline CDR1 and CDR2 sequences are KGHSH and LQKENI. The CDR3 length is 19 residues. CDR3 DNA: TGTGCCAGCTCACGTTATTCGGCAGGAGGGGACATAGCCAAAAACATTCAGTACTTC. It encodes CASSRYSAGGDIAKNIQYF.

V and J are TRBV3-1 (or the pseudogene TRBV3-2) and TRBJ1-2; D gene ambiguous. Per the germline V gene, CDR1 is LGHDT and CDR2 is YNNKEL (reference sequence). The CDR3 has 14 amino acids. Trimming removed 1 base at V and 4 bases at J, with 10 bases between. The CDR3 DNA reads TGTGCCAGCAGCCAAGGAGGCTCTTCCTATGGCTACACCTTC. Its protein product is CASSQGGSSYGYTF.

V and J are TRBV6-5 and TRBJ2-5; perhaps TRBD1 as D (6 bases). V was cut by 6 bases and J by 2 bases, with 13 bases left in between. In germline, CDR1 is MNHEY, CDR2 SVGAGI. The CDR3 is made up of 14 amino acids. The CDR3 reads CASSRQVRQETQYF. The CDR3 nucleotides are TGTGCCAGCAGCCGACAGGTTCGACAAGAGACCCAGTACTTC.

The chain has TRBV4-1 and TRBJ1-6; perhaps TRBD1 as D (5 bases). Germline CDR1 MGHRA, CDR2 YSYEKL. Trimming pared 5 bases from V and 10 bases from J, leaving 15 bases between. The CDR3 spans 14 residues. CDR3 sequence: CASSSSRDRSPLHF. The CDR3 nucleotides read TGCGCCAGCAGCTCATCAAGGGACCGATCACCCCTCCACTTT.

This chain connects TRBV18 to TRBJ1-2, with D maybe TRBD1 (6 bases). The CDR3 consists of 12 residues. Germline V CDR1 and CDR2: KGHSH, LQKENI. The germline V and J ends were trimmed by 4 bases and 8 bases, with 11 bases remaining between them. The CDR3 is CASSHRDTGYTF. DNA of the CDR3: TGTGCCAGCTCACACCGGGACACGGGCTACACCTTC.

This clone was detected only once. The genes are TRBV6-5 and TRBJ2-2; 7 positions match TRBD2. Germline-derived CDR1 and CDR2 are MNHEY and SVGAGI. V shed 9 bases, J shed 7 bases, and the junction held 8 bases outside the gene matches. The CDR3 is 13 amino acids. The CDR3 here is CASTRGVVGELFF. DNA of the CDR3: TGTGCCAGTACTCGGGGGGTAGTCGGGGAGCTGTTTTTT.

The J gene is TRBJ2-7, the V gene TRBV4-1; D is ambiguous. The CDR3 totals 16 residues. The germline CDR1 and CDR2 sequences are MGHRA and YSYEKL. The V and J ends lost 0 bases and 0 bases respectively, with 12 bases between them. CDR3 in amino acids: CASSQDRSASSYEQYF. CDR3 DNA sequence: TGCGCCAGCAGCCAAGATCGAAGCGCCAGCTCCTACGAGCAGTACTTC.

The chain is built from TRBV12-3 or TRBV12-4 and TRBJ1-1; maybe TRBD1 (6 bases). Trimming took off 1 base at V and 8 bases at J, with 11 bases between the two ends. CDR3 size: 13 residues. This CDR3 reads CASSLGGAEEAFF. CDR3 DNA: TGTGCCAGCAGTTTAGGGGGGGCGGAGGAAGCTTTCTTT.

The rearrangement links TRBV6-5 to TRBJ2-5, with no clear D. Trimming removed 6 bases at V and 5 bases at J, with 4 bases between. CDR3 length: 10 amino acids. CDR1 is MNHEY and CDR2 is SVGAGI in the germline V gene. The CDR3 DNA follows: TGTGCCAGCAGGGAGGAGACCCAGTACTTC. Translation gives CASREETQYF.

CDR3 in amino acids: CASSIRTNYGYTF. The CDR3 DNA is TGTGCCAGTAGTATTAGGACTAACTATGGCTACACCTTC. The rearrangement joins TRBV19 to TRBJ1-2; the D is unclear. The V gene lost 3 bases and the J gene lost 0 bases, with 5 bases spanning the gap. Germline V gives CDR1 LNHDA, CDR2 SQIVND (reference sequence). The CDR3 totals 13 residues.

The CDR3 is CASSLESEGETQYF. DNA for the CDR3: TGCGCCAGCAGCTTGGAGAGCGAGGGAGAGACCCAGTACTTC. This chain joins TRBV5-1 and TRBJ2-5, with a possible D match to TRBD2 (5 bases). Germline CDR1 reads SGHRS; CDR2 reads YFSETQ. CDR3 length: 14 residues. V lost 0 bases, J lost 4 bases, and 10 bases lay in between.

This clone was counted once. This sequence joins TRBV4-1 and TRBJ2-7, with 7 positions matching TRBD1. V was pared by 3 bases and J by 3 bases, with 8 bases of the junction left unmatched. Germline-derived CDR1 and CDR2 are MGHRA and YSYEKL. CDR3 length: 15 residues. CDR3 DNA sequence: TGCGCCAGCAGCCAGGTACCAGGGGGTAACTACGAGCAGTACTTC. Its protein is CASSQVPGGNYEQYF.

This clone was recorded a few times. The V gene is TRBV11-2, the J gene TRBJ2-7; D unresolved. Germline-derived CDR1 and CDR2 are SGHAT and FQNNGV. Trimming removed 0 bases from V and 3 bases from J, with 12 bases in between. The CDR3 runs 15 residues. CDR3 in amino acids: CASSLDPVILYEQYF. The DNA for the CDR3 is TGTGCCAGCAGCTTAGATCCGGTGATCCTCTACGAGCAGTACTTC.

This rearrangement joins TRBV6-6 to TRBJ2-7, with 10 bases aligning to TRBD1. This CDR3 is built from 16 residues. V lost 4 bases and J lost 1; bases outside the gene matches: 7. Germline V gene data show CDR1 as MNHNY and CDR2 as SVGAGI (reference sequence). This CDR3 reads CASSSGQGPTSYEQYF. The CDR3 nucleotides read TGTGCCAGCAGTTCGGGACAGGGGCCCACTTCCTACGAGCAGTACTTC.

The chain has TRBV6-1 and TRBJ2-1; 9 bases are a match to TRBD1. The junction had 16 bases not matched to a gene; V was cut back by 4 bases and J by 0 bases. Germline CDR1 reads MNHNS; CDR2 reads SASEGT. The CDR3 runs 20 residues. CDR3 nucleotides: TGTGCCAGCAGTGCATCTTGGGGACAGGGCCCCGTGAGCTCCTACAATGAGCAGTTCTTC. Translating it yields CASSASWGQGPVSSYNEQFF.

This clone was detected only a few times. The CDR3 spells CASSLGTTDNEQFF. In nucleotides, the CDR3 is TGTGCCAGCAGCTTAGGGACTACCGACAATGAGCAGTTCTTC. V is TRBV11-2 and J is TRBJ2-1, with D perhaps TRBD2 (6 bases). This CDR3 comprises 14 residues. With 1 base removed from V and 5 bases from J, the gap between germline ends came to 9 bases. The V gene's germline CDR1 is SGHAT and CDR2 FQNNGV. Combining the CDR3 with reference TRBV11-2 and TRBJ2-1 gives the whole variable domain EAGVAQSPRYKIIEKRQSVAFWCNPISGHATLYWYQQILGQGPKLLIQFQNNGVVDDSQLPKDRFSAERLKGVDSTLKIQPAKLEDSAVYLCASSLGTTDNEQFFGPGTRLTVL.

This clone was counted between two and nine times. The chain has TRBV6-5 and TRBJ1-3; D is unresolved. The V and J ends lost 0 bases and 4 bases respectively, with 13 bases between them. This CDR3 has 16 amino acids. Per the germline V gene, CDR1 is MNHEY and CDR2 is SVGAGI. The CDR3 DNA follows: TGTGCCAGCAGTTACTCGAGTGCCCTGGGGGGAAACACCATATATTTT. This sequence encodes CASSYSSALGGNTIYF.

This clone appeared a single time. This chain connects TRBV12-3 or TRBV12-4 to TRBJ2-5; 7 nucleotides agree with TRBD1. V gave up 7 bases and J gave up 7 bases; unmatched junction bases: 9. The CDR3 has 13 amino acids. The CDR3 bases are TGTGCCAGCATGGGGACAGAACGTGGGACCCAGTACTTC. Amino acids: CASMGTERGTQYF.

The rearrangement links TRBV6-5 to TRBJ2-2; TRBD2 might be the D (5 bases). Trimming shortened V by 8 bases and J by 3 bases, and 10 bases separated the two germline ends. Per germline, CDR1 MNHEY and CDR2 SVGAGI. The CDR3 is 13 residues long. This CDR3 reads CASSRGYTGELFF. CDR3 DNA: TGTGCCAGCTCTCGGGGTTACACCGGGGAGCTGTTTTTT.

This clone was counted a single time. This chain links TRBV3-1 (or the pseudogene TRBV3-2) with TRBJ1-4; 7 bases agree with TRBD1. The trim removed 5 bases at V and 8 bases at J, leaving 11 bases unmatched. CDR1 is LGHDT and CDR2 is YNNKEL in the germline V gene (reference sequence). The CDR3 totals 15 residues. For the CDR3, the DNA is TGTGCCAGCAGCGGCGGGACAGTCCTTGAGGAAAAACTGTTTTTT. Its protein is CASSGGTVLEEKLFF.

The chain recombines TRBV6-5 with TRBJ2-5, with D perhaps matching TRBD2 (7 bases). The ends were cut back, 6 bases at V and 5 bases at J, with 19 bases in the middle. CDR1 and CDR2 from the germline V gene are MNHEY and SVGAGI. CDR3 length equals 15 residues. The CDR3 DNA reads TGTGCCAGCAGCCGAGACCCGACGGGGGGCGAGACCCAGTACTTC. Amino acid sequence: CASSRDPTGGETQYF.